This T cell receptor (beta chain) was identified in a study of PD-1 blockade in classical Hodgkin lymphoma. Each patient experienced a relapse that followed autologous stem cell transplantation, and brentuximab vedotin exposure varied. Concerning this clone itself: Its antigen is undetermined.

Repertoires were generated with immunoSEQ multiplex PCR, while TCRdb's copy carries only in-frame clones and drops some. The table records 24,000 or so clones, about 70% of them present only once. The ends were cut back, 4 bases at V and 6 bases at J, with 18 bases in the middle. The germline CDR1 and CDR2 sequences are SGHRS and YFSETQ. The CDR3 is 15 residues long. Study results and caveats: Nivolumab initiation under 1 year post-ASCT meant exclusion. Healthy donors reportedly exceeded newly diagnosed patients in baseline TCR diversity. Significant TCR diversity gains by C4D1 occurred in CD4+ but not CD8+ cells.

The receptor comes from a human donor with classical Hodgkin lymphoma. V is TRBV5-1 and J is TRBJ2-3; D unresolved. The sample in question was peripheral blood mononuclear cells (PBMCs), obtained at baseline. CDR3 in amino acids: CASSHRADLPDTQYF. The CDR3 region has the DNA TGCGCCAGCAGCCATCGGGCTGACCTCCCGGATACGCAGTATTTT.